This entry features one T cell receptor (beta chain) sequence. What it binds is not known. The read is 3 residues too short to cover the CDR3 end, so that end is filled in from the germline J gene. This specimen belongs to a study of T cells in women clearing cervical HPV infection. Study-level findings and limits: Controls had more TRBV6-7 (around 0.15%) than cases (about 0.11%).

Sequencing used immunoSEQ multiplex PCR; TCRdb keeps in-frame clones, though not all of them. The table lists 45,000 to 55,000 clones. The CDR3 is 16 amino acids. V was cut by 3 bases and J by 1 base, with 12 bases left in between. Germline V lookup: CDR1 ENHRY, CDR2 SYGVKD. This TCR was sampled from a woman aged 18 to 75 with a cervical HPV16 infection that either progressed to CIN3+ or cleared (not recorded which). The chain carries TRBV10-3 and TRBJ1-4; no reliable D call. Sequencing was done on a sample of blood buffy coat. The CDR3 protein is CAISDGSGRTNEKLFF. Partial CDR3 DNA: TGTGCCATCAGTGACGGCAGCGGCCGAACTAATGAAAAA.